This entry features one T cell receptor (beta chain) sequence. The record originates from a study of shared clonotypes between healthy human individuals. A deep-level run was used for the assay. Clones were read by immunoSEQ multiplex PCR, and TCRdb kept only the in-frame ones, dropping some. The data show over a million clones, with about 98% seen just once and about 0.42% held by the top ten. V shed 0 bases, J shed 4 bases, and the junction held 8 bases outside the gene matches. The CDR3 spans 18 residues. Germline V lookup: CDR1 LGHNT, CDR2 FRNRAP. The clonotype originates from a young man in good health. This rearrangement joins TRBV12-5 to TRBJ2-1, with 11 bases fitting TRBD2. The specimen was naive CD4+ T cells sorted from blood. Regarding subset: CD45RA+ positively selected. CDR3 protein: CASGLVTIAGGVYNEQFF. CDR3 nucleotides: TGTGCTAGTGGTTTGGTGACTATAGCGGGAGGGGTTTACAATGAGCAGTTCTTC.